This TCR beta chain was obtained from a study of Graves' ophthalmopathy and Graves' hyperthyroidism. This clonotype was counted ten times or more. Its matching antigen is unknown. TCR beta CDR3 regions were amplified from RNA transcripts. HTBI primers served in a first-round RT-PCR, which a second-round multiplex PCR followed. TCRdb used MiXCR to reprocess the multiplex PCR reads, holding one entry per CDR3 protein. The sample carries more than 1,000,000 distinct CDR3 sequences, about two fifths recorded once. Study-level points and caveats: Most thyroid-expanded clonotypes exceeding 0.001 frequency were also found in blood.

Hyperthyroidism cases were recent diagnoses of under 2 months' duration in people aged 18 to 65. The V and J ends lost 10 bases and 0 bases respectively, with 10 bases between them. CDR1 is SEHNR, CDR2 FQNEAQ, per germline (reference sequence). This CDR3 region has 14 residues. The gene calls are TRBV7-9 and TRBJ2-6; D is unclear. Sample: peripheral blood or thyroid tissue (not recorded which). The source of this sequence is an adult man with Graves' hyperthyroidism. CDR3 nucleotide sequence: TGTGCCATAGAGGTTCCCTCTGGGGCCAACGTCCTGACTTTC. It codes for CAIEVPSGANVLTF.